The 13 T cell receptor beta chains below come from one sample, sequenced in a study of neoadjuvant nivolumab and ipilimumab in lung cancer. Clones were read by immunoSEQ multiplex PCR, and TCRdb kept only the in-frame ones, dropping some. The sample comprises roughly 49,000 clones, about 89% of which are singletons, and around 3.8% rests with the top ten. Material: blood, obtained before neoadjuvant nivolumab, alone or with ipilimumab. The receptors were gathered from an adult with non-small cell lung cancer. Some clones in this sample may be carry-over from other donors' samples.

The CDR3 protein is CASSPGGSTDTQYF. The CDR3 DNA sequence: TGTGCCAGCAGCCCTGGAGGGAGCACAGATACGCAGTATTTT. The chain joins TRBV9 to TRBJ2-3; D perhaps matches TRBD2 (6 bases). V was pared by 4 bases and J by 0 bases, with 9 bases between. The CDR3 is made up of 14 amino acids. Per the germline V gene, CDR1 is SGDLS and CDR2 is YYNGEE.

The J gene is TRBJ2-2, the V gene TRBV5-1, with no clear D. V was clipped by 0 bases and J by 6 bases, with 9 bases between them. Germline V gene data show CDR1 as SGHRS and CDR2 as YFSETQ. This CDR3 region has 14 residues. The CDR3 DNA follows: TGCGCCAGCAGCTTGGGGGAAGGCCCCGGGGAGCTGTTTTTT. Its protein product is CASSLGEGPGELFF.

The CDR3 nucleotides are TGTGCCAGCAGCTTGGTCGCTAGCGGGCCCCCCTACGAGCAGTACTTC. This translates into CASSLVASGPPYEQYF. The chain recombines TRBV7-2 with TRBJ2-7, with TRBD2 matching over 8 bases. CDR3 size: 16 residues. Unmatched junction bases numbered 9, after V lost 3 bases and J lost 2 bases. Germline V gives CDR1 SGHTA, CDR2 FQGNSA.

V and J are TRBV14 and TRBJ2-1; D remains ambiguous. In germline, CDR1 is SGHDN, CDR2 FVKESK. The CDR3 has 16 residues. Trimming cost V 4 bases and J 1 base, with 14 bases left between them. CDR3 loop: CASSLLAGGSYNEQFF. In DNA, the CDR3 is TGTGCCAGCAGCCTCCTGGCTGGCGGTTCCTACAATGAGCAGTTCTTC.

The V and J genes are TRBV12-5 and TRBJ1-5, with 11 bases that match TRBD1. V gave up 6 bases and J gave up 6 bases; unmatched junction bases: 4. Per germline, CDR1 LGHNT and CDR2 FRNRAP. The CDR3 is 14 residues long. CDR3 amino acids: CASGGQGAGQPQHF. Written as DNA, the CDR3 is TGTGCTAGTGGAGGACAGGGGGCCGGTCAGCCCCAGCATTTT. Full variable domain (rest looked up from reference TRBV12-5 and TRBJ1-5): DARVTQTPRHKVTEMGQEVTMRCQPILGHNTVFWYRQTMMQGLELLAYFRNRAPLDDSGMPKDRFSAEMPDATLATLKIQPSEPRDSAVYFCASGGQGAGQPQHFGDGTRLSIL.

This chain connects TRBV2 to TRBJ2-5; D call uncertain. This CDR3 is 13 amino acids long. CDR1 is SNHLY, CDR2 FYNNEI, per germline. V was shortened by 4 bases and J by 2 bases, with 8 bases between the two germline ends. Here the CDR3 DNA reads TGTGCCAGCAGTGCTGGCAGGCAAGAGACCCAGTACTTC. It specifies CASSAGRQETQYF.

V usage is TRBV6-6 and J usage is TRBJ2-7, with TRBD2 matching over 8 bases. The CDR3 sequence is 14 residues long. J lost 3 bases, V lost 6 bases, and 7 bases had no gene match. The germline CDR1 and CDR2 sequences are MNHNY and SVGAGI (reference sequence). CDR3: CASSPGTRNYEQYF. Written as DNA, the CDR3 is TGTGCCAGCAGCCCCGGGACTAGGAACTACGAGCAGTACTTC.

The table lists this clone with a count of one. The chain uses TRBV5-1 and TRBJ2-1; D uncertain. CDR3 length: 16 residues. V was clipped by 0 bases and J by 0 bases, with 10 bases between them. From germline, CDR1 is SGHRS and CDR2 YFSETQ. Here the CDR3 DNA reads TGCGCCAGCAGCTTGGGAACGTACAGCTCCTACAATGAGCAGTTCTTC. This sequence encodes CASSLGTYSSYNEQFF.

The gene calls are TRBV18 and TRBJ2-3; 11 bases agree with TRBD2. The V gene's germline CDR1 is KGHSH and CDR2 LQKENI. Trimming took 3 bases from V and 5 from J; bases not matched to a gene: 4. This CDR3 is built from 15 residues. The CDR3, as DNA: TGTGCCAGCTCACCCCTAGCGGGAGGTGTAGATACGCAGTATTTT. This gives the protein CASSPLAGGVDTQYF.

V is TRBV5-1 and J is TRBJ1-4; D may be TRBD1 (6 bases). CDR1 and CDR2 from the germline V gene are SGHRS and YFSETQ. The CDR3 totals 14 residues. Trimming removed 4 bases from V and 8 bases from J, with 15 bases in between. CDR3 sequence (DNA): TGCGCCAGCAGCGGTGGCCGGGGGCGGGAAAAACTGTTTTTT. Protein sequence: CASSGGRGREKLFF.

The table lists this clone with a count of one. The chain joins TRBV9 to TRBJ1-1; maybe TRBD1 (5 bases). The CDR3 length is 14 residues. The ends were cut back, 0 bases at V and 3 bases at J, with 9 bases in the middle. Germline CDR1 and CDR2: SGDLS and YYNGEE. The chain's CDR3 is CASSVAGGDTEAFF. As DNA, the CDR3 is TGTGCCAGCAGCGTAGCGGGGGGTGACACTGAAGCTTTCTTT.

This CDR3 reads CASSWRTSGSRTDTQYF. Written as DNA, the CDR3 is TGTGCCAGCAGCTGGAGGACTAGCGGGAGTCGTACAGATACGCAGTATTTT. V usage is TRBV5-5 and J usage is TRBJ2-3, with 13 bases matching TRBD2. Per germline, CDR1 SGHKS and CDR2 YYEKEE (reference sequence). The CDR3 runs to 17 residues. The junction had 7 bases not matched to a gene; V was cut back by 3 bases and J by 3 bases.

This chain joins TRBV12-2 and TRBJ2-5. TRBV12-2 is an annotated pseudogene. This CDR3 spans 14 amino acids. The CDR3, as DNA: TGTGCAAGTCGCTTAGAGTACGCCAAAGAGACCCAGTACTTC. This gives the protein CASRLEYAKETQYF.